These 16 T cell receptor beta chains were sequenced from one sample in a study of T cell responses to AZD1222 COVID-19 vaccine. Profiled with immunoSEQ multiplex PCR; TCRdb holds only in-frame clones, not every one. The sample carries fewer than 55,000 clones, roughly 84% recorded once. Here the sequenced sample was peripheral blood, taken on day 0 of MenACWY control vaccination. These receptors were collected from an adult in good health.

The rearrangement joins TRBV5-4 to TRBJ2-7; unclear D gene. This CDR3 spans 13 amino acids. Germline lookup yields CDR1 SGHNT and CDR2 YYREEE (reference sequence). The V gene lost 0 bases and the J gene lost 4 bases, with 8 bases spanning the gap. The CDR3 nucleotides read TGTGCCAGCAGCTTGGAGGGCAGATACGAGCAGTACGTC. This gives the protein CASSLEGRYEQYV.

V is TRBV3-1 (or the pseudogene TRBV3-2) and J is TRBJ2-7; weak D call: TRBD2 (6 bases). Germline loops: CDR1 LGHDT, CDR2 YNNKEL (reference sequence). The ends were cut back, 6 bases at V and 4 bases at J, with 13 bases in the middle. The CDR3 has 13 amino acids. The CDR3 DNA reads as TGTGCCAGCAGACGGGGTGGAGGGTACGAGCAGTACTTC. Its protein product is CASRRGGGYEQYF.

This clone was counted between two and nine times. The chain joins TRBV11-3 to TRBJ2-1; TRBD2 is a possible D gene (5 bases). The CDR3 loop spans 14 amino acids. V was cut by 4 bases and J by 4 bases, with 11 bases left in between. Germline loops: CDR1 SGHNT, CDR2 YENEEA. The CDR3 coding sequence is TGTGCCAGCAGCTCCTCCGGACTGTACAATGAGCAGTTCTTC. It translates to CASSSSGLYNEQFF.

The chain couples TRBV4-1 to TRBJ1-4; D uncertain. Trimming pared 1 base from V and 12 bases from J, leaving 15 bases between. The CDR3 length is 14 residues. Germline V gene lookup returns CDR1 MGHRA and CDR2 YSYEKL. CDR3 sequence (DNA): TGCGCCAGCAGCCAAGGGACGGGCAATGATCAACTGTTTTTT. It codes for CASSQGTGNDQLFF.

This chain uses TRBV19 with TRBJ2-1; TRBD2 aligns across 10 bases. V shed 3 bases and J 13 bases; nucleotides not matched to a gene: 6. This CDR3 spans 13 amino acids. Germline lookup yields CDR1 LNHDA and CDR2 SQIVND (reference sequence). This CDR3 is CASSIPAGGSQFF. In DNA form, the CDR3 reads TGTGCCAGTAGTATCCCAGCGGGAGGGTCCCAGTTCTTC. Full variable domain (outside the CDR3, taken from reference TRBV19 and TRBJ2-1): DGGITQSPKYLFRKEGQNVTLSCEQNLNHDAMYWYRQDPGQGLRLIYYSQIVNDFQKGDIAEGYSVSREKKESFPLTVTSAQKNPTAFYLCASSIPAGGSQFFGPGTRLTVL.

The sample holds a few counts of this clone. The rearrangement joins TRBV28 to TRBJ2-1, with D hard to call. The germline CDR1 and CDR2 sequences are MDHEN and SYDVKM. With 2 bases removed from V and 7 bases from J, the gap between germline ends came to 9 bases. The CDR3 is 13 residues long. Here the CDR3 DNA reads TGTGCCAGCAGTTTAGGGGATTGGAATGAGCAGTTCTTC. It specifies CASSLGDWNEQFF.

This chain connects TRBV6-5 to TRBJ2-7; TRBD1 aligns across 9 bases. This CDR3 region has 16 residues. V dropped 2 bases and J dropped 2; count of bases not matched to a gene: 7. In germline, CDR1 is MNHEY, CDR2 SVGAGI. This CDR3 is CASSYGSGTGTYEQYF. CDR3 DNA sequence: TGTGCCAGCAGTTACGGGTCCGGGACAGGGACCTACGAGCAGTACTTC.

This clone was seen once. The chain carries TRBV4-1 and TRBJ1-2; D remains ambiguous. The V gene's germline CDR1 is MGHRA and CDR2 YSYEKL. The CDR3 extends over 14 amino acids. V lost 4 bases, J lost 6 bases, and 15 bases lay in between. The DNA for the CDR3 is TGCGCCAGCAGCCGCTCCGGCTCGGAGGATGGCTACACCTTC. Amino acids: CASSRSGSEDGYTF.

J is TRBJ2-7 and V is TRBV28; 9 bases align to TRBD1. The CDR3 contains 15 residues. The germline CDR1 and CDR2 sequences are MDHEN and SYDVKM. V lost 5 bases to trimming and J lost 3 bases; unmatched junction nucleotides: 8. The CDR3 coding sequence is TGTGCCAGCAGTGTTGCCGGGACAGGGAACTACGAGCAGTACTTC. Protein sequence: CASSVAGTGNYEQYF.

CDR3 amino acids: CATSDPRQDYNEQFF. The CDR3 bases are TGTGCCACCAGTGACCCTCGGCAGGATTACAATGAGCAGTTCTTC. The chain has TRBV24-1 and TRBJ2-1; D gene ambiguous. From germline, CDR1 is KGHDR and CDR2 SFDVKD. V lost 4 bases and J 4 bases, leaving 13 bases between the germline ends. This CDR3 comprises 15 residues.

This clone was seen a single time. Relative to the germline gene, one junction end is altered; a read error may explain this. The chain joins TRBV2 to TRBJ1-2; D is undetermined. Germline V gives CDR1 SNHLY, CDR2 FYNNEI. The CDR3 totals 13 residues. CDR3 protein: CASTETRNYGYTF. CDR3 coding DNA: TGTGCCAGCACTGAAACGCGTAACTATGGCTACACCTTC.

Only one count was recorded for this clone. CDR3 sequence reads: CASSPLGGSEYGYTF. As DNA, the CDR3 is TGTGCCAGCAGCCCCCTAGGGGGCTCCGAATATGGCTACACCTTC. The V and J genes are TRBV3-1 (or the pseudogene TRBV3-2) and TRBJ1-2; 7 bases match TRBD1. Trimming at V came to 4 bases and at J to 5 bases, leaving 10 bases not matched to a gene. The CDR3 sequence is 15 residues long. CDR1 is LGHDT and CDR2 is YNNKEL in the germline V gene (reference sequence).

The CDR3: CASSTDSGNTIYF. CDR3 DNA sequence: TGCGCCAGCAGTACCGACTCTGGAAACACCATATATTTT. The V call is TRBV10-1, the J call TRBJ1-3; D not resolved. Between the trimmed V and J ends, which lost 5 bases and 0 bases, there was a span of 5 bases. The V gene's germline CDR1 is WNHNN and CDR2 SYGVQD (reference sequence). CDR3 length equals 13 residues.

Here the CDR3 DNA reads TGCAGCGTTAGGAAAACAACGAACACCGGGGAGCTGTTTTTT. It yields the protein CSVRKTTNTGELFF. V is TRBV29-1 and J is TRBJ2-2; no firm D call. The CDR3 totals 14 residues. CDR1 and CDR2 from the germline V gene are SQVTM and ANQGSEA. V was cut by 5 bases and J by 0 bases, with 10 bases left in between.

This chain joins TRBV19 and TRBJ1-2; D not resolved. The CDR3 has 15 amino acids. CDR1 is LNHDA, CDR2 SQIVND, per germline (reference sequence). Trimming removed 10 bases from V and 1 base from J, with 19 bases in between. The CDR3 spells CAISVGEHNNYGYTF. DNA of the CDR3: TGTGCCATTTCTGTCGGAGAACACAATAACTATGGCTACACCTTC.

This sequence joins TRBV7-2 and TRBJ1-5, with 9 bases lining up with TRBD1. Germline CDR1 reads SGHTA; CDR2 reads FQGNSA. The CDR3 is 16 amino acids. The J segment lost 3 bases and the V segment lost 6 bases, leaving 9 bases of the junction unmatched. CDR3 residues: CASSPGTGRINQPQHF. The CDR3 DNA is TGTGCCAGCAGTCCAGGGACAGGGAGAATCAATCAGCCCCAGCATTTT.